Listed here are 18 T cell receptor beta chains from one sample, sequenced in a study of shared clonotypes between healthy human individuals. Naive CD8 cells were CD45RO-negative, positively selected for CCR7, excluding terminally differentiated effector memory CD45RA+ cells. Sequencing was performed with immunoSEQ multiplex PCR; in TCRdb, only in-frame clones are kept and a portion is missing. Among about 2.1 million clones listed, 80% to 95% were seen once. Sequencing was performed on naive CD8+ T cells from PBMCs. The source of these receptors is a man aged 18 to 29 in good health. Some clones in this sample may be carry-over from other donors' samples.

This clone was observed a handful of times. The sample holds other DNA sequences that translate to the same CDR3. The rearrangement uses TRBV28 and TRBJ2-1; TRBD2 aligns across 11 bases. V dropped 3 bases and J dropped 4; count of bases not matched to a gene: 2. The germline V gene encodes CDR1 MDHEN and CDR2 SYDVKM. The CDR3 length is 15 residues. The DNA of the CDR3 is TGTGCCAGCAGTTTGGGGACTAGCGGATACAATGAGCAGTTCTTC. Translation: CASSLGTSGYNEQFF.

CDR3: CASSLERGSGNTIYF. CDR3 nucleotide sequence: TGTGCCAGCAGCTTAGAGCGGGGTTCTGGAAACACCATATATTTT. The chain is built from TRBV11-2 and TRBJ1-3; D is undetermined. Between the trimmed V and J ends, which lost 0 bases and 1 base, there was a span of 7 bases. This CDR3 region has 15 residues. Germline-derived CDR1 and CDR2 are SGHAT and FQNNGV.

The chain is built from TRBV5-4 and TRBJ1-5, with 8 bases that match TRBD1. Germline V gene lookup returns CDR1 SGHNT and CDR2 YYREEE (reference sequence). The CDR3 length is 14 residues. After removal of 4 bases from V and 6 bases from J, the junction contained 6 bases not matched to a gene. The CDR3 sequence: CASSNGQGGQPQHF. The CDR3 DNA sequence: TGTGCCAGCAGCAACGGACAGGGCGGTCAGCCCCAGCATTTT.

The rearrangement links TRBV27 to TRBJ2-7; 7 bases align to TRBD1. With 2 bases clipped from V and 5 bases from J, the junction kept 18 bases outside the gene matches. Germline CDR1 MNHEY, CDR2 SMNVEV (reference sequence). The CDR3 totals 18 residues. CDR3 loop: CASSLGQARSLLIHEQYF. DNA of the CDR3: TGTGCCAGCAGTTTAGGACAGGCCCGGTCCCTTCTCATCCACGAGCAGTACTTC.

The gene calls are TRBV6-6 and TRBJ1-1, with 9 bases that match TRBD1. After removal of 1 base from V and 4 bases from J, the junction contained 4 bases not matched to a gene. CDR1 and CDR2 (germline): MNHNY, SVGAGI (reference sequence). The CDR3 is made up of 15 amino acids. The DNA for the CDR3 is TGTGCCAGCAGTTACTTACAGGGGGCGGCCACTGAAGCTTTCTTT. Translation gives CASSYLQGAATEAFF.

The rearrangement joins TRBV2 to TRBJ1-5; D not resolved. Germline V gene sequence: CDR1 SNHLY, CDR2 FYNNEI. CDR3 length equals 16 residues. V gave up 7 bases and J gave up 2 bases, with 18 bases separating them. The DNA of the CDR3 is TGTGCCAGCAAGATCAGACCCTCGAATGGCAATCAGCCCCAGCATTTT. This codes for CASKIRPSNGNQPQHF.

This sequence joins TRBV15 and TRBJ2-7; D unresolved. V was cut by 1 base and J by 5 bases, with 9 bases left in between. Germline loops: CDR1 LNHNV, CDR2 YYDKDF (reference sequence). This CDR3 spans 13 amino acids. In DNA, the CDR3 is TGTGCCACCAGCAGAGTCAGGTTCCACGAGCAGTACTTC. Translating it yields CATSRVRFHEQYF.

The V gene is TRBV25-1, the J gene TRBJ1-6, with D tentatively TRBD1 (5 bases). This CDR3 is built from 15 residues. V lost 6 bases and J 10 bases, leaving 19 bases between the germline ends. Per the germline V gene, CDR1 is MGHDK and CDR2 is SYGVNS. CDR3 sequence (DNA): TGTGCCAGCAGGAGTCCTGGGGACCGAAGCTCACCCCTCCACTTT. Amino acids: CASRSPGDRSSPLHF.

Only one count was recorded for this clone. The chain couples TRBV19 to TRBJ2-7; D call uncertain. Per germline, CDR1 LNHDA and CDR2 SQIVND (reference sequence). This CDR3 contains 14 residues. The ends were cut back, 4 bases at V and 4 bases at J, with 14 bases in the middle. CDR3 residues: CASSSPAIHYEQYF. The DNA for the CDR3 is TGTGCCAGTAGTAGCCCCGCGATACATTACGAGCAGTACTTC.

The chain combines TRBV5-6 with TRBJ2-2; unclear D gene. The CDR3 runs to 13 residues. Trimming took 0 bases from V and 4 from J, leaving 4 bases between them. Germline-derived CDR1 and CDR2 are SGHDT and YYEEEE. CDR3 DNA sequence: TGTGCCAGCAGCTTGGCCGGCACCGGGGAGCTGTTTTTT. Its translation: CASSLAGTGELFF.

Comments on this clone: The identical CDR3 is also encoded by other nucleotide sequences in the sample. The chain links TRBV9 to TRBJ1-5; the match to TRBD1 covers 7 bases. Germline CDR1 SGDLS, CDR2 YYNGEE. The CDR3 extends over 14 amino acids. Trimming at V came to 3 bases and at J to 2 bases, leaving 2 bases not matched to a gene. The CDR3 loop reads CASSDGTGNQPQHF. CDR3 coding DNA: TGTGCCAGCAGCGACGGGACAGGCAATCAGCCCCAGCATTTT. The full variable domain, its missing parts supplied by reference TRBV9 and TRBJ1-5, is DSGVTQTPKHLITATGQRVTLRCSPRSGDLSVYWYQQSLDQGLQFLIQYYNGEERAKGNILERFSAQQFPDLHSELNLSSLELGDSALYFCASSDGTGNQPQHFGDGTRLSIL.

Comment on this clone: The same CDR3 arises from other DNA sequences in this sample as well. This sequence joins TRBV5-1 and TRBJ2-1; D is perhaps TRBD2 (6 bases). Germline CDR1 and CDR2: SGHRS and YFSETQ. Between the trimmed V and J ends, which lost 0 bases and 4 bases, there was a span of 8 bases. The CDR3 covers 14 residues. CDR3 nucleotide sequence: TGCGCCAGCAGCTTGGGCGGGGAATACAATGAGCAGTTCTTC. This codes for CASSLGGEYNEQFF.

The rearrangement links TRBV2 to TRBJ1-4; D call uncertain. There are 13 residues in the CDR3. The germline V gene encodes CDR1 SNHLY and CDR2 FYNNEI. V gave up 7 bases and J gave up 5 bases, with 11 bases separating them. CDR3 bases: TGTGCCAGCAAGCGGACTGCGAATGAAAAACTGTTTTTT. It translates to CASKRTANEKLFF.

V gene TRBV29-1 combines with J gene TRBJ2-2; weak D call: TRBD1 (5 bases). V was trimmed by 2 bases and J by 6 bases, leaving 19 bases between them. Germline lookup yields CDR1 SQVTM and CDR2 ANQGSEA. The CDR3 is 16 residues long. The CDR3 DNA reads TGCAGCGTTGAAACGCACACCCAAAGGGGTCCCGGGGAGCTGTTTTTT. Its translation: CSVETHTQRGPGELFF.

As regards this clone: The same CDR3 arises from other DNA sequences in this sample as well. CDR3 nucleotides: TGCGCCAGCAGCTTCGGAGATACGCAGTATTTT. It translates to CASSFGDTQYF. V is TRBV5-1 and J is TRBJ2-3; D gene uncertain. Germline CDR1 is SGHRS and CDR2 is YFSETQ. The CDR3 sequence is 11 residues long. Trimming took off 2 bases at V and 5 bases at J, with 3 bases between the two ends.

The count of this clone is one. This chain connects TRBV4-1 to TRBJ2-7, with TRBD2 matching 7 bases. V lost 1 base and J lost 0; bases outside the gene matches: 6. The CDR3 sequence is 16 residues long. Germline V gene sequence: CDR1 MGHRA, CDR2 YSYEKL. For the CDR3, the DNA is TGCGCCAGCAGCCAAGTGAAGCGGGGAACCTCCTACGAGCAGTACTTC. Amino acid sequence: CASSQVKRGTSYEQYF.

The chain employs TRBV10-1 and TRBJ2-1; 7 nucleotides agree with TRBD1. The CDR3 covers 15 residues. Germline lookup yields CDR1 WNHNN and CDR2 SYGVQD (reference sequence). V was pared by 3 bases and J by 6 bases, with 8 bases of the junction left unmatched. The CDR3 loop reads CASSDKGGAGNEQFF. The DNA of the CDR3 is TGCGCCAGCAGTGATAAAGGGGGCGCGGGCAATGAGCAGTTCTTC.

In this sample, this clone turned up a few times. Within the sample, other DNA sequences also encode this same CDR3. The V and J genes are TRBV27 and TRBJ2-2; D is ambiguous. CDR1 is MNHEY, CDR2 SMNVEV, per germline (reference sequence). V was trimmed by 3 bases and J by 6 bases, leaving 2 bases between them. The CDR3 loop spans 11 amino acids. The CDR3 protein is CASSLSGELFF. The CDR3 DNA reads TGTGCCAGCAGTTTGTCCGGGGAGCTGTTTTTT.